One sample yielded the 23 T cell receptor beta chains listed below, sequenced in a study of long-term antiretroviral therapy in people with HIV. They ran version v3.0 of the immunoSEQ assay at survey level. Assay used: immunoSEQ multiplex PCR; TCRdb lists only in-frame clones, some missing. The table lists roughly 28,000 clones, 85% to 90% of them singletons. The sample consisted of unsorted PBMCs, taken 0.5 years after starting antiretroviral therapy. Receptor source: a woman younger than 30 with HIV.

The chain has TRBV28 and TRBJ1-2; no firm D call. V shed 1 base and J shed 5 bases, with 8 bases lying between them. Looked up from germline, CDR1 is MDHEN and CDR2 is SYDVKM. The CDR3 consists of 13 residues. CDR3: CASSLFSVYGYTF. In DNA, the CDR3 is TGTGCCAGCAGTTTATTCTCGGTTTATGGCTACACCTTC.

The CDR3 spells CASSPRDRGYEQYF. The CDR3 DNA follows: TGTGCCAGCAGCCCGAGGGACAGGGGATACGAGCAGTACTTC. The genes are TRBV9 and TRBJ2-7; 10 nucleotides agree with TRBD1. Germline loops: CDR1 SGDLS, CDR2 YYNGEE. Trimming cost V 4 bases and J 4 bases; bases outside gene matches: 5. The CDR3 has 14 residues.

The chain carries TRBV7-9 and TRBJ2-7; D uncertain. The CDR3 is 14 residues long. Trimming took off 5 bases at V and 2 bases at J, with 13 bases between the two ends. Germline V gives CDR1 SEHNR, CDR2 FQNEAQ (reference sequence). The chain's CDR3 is CASSLNLKPYEQYF. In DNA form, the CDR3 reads TGTGCCAGCAGCCTAAATCTGAAACCCTACGAGCAGTACTTC.

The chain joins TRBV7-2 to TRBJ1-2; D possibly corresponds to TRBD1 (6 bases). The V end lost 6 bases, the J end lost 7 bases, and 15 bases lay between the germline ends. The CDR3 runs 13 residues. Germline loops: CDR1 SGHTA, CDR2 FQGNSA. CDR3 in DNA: TGTGCCAGCAGTTCGACAGGCCTTGGTGGCTACACCTTC. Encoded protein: CASSSTGLGGYTF.

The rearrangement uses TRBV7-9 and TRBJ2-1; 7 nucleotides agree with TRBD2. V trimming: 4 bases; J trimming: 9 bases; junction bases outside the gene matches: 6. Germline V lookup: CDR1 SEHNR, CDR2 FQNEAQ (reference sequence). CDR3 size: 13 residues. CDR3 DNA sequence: TGTGCCAGCAGCTCTAAGGGAGGGGTTGAGCAGTTCTTC. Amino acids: CASSSKGGVEQFF. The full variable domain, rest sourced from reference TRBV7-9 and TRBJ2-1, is DTGVSQNPRHKITKRGQNVTFRCDPISEHNRLYWYRQTLGQGPEFLTYFQNEAQLEKSRLLSDRFSAERPKGSFSTLEIQRTEQGDSAMYLCASSSKGGVEQFFGPGTRLTVL.

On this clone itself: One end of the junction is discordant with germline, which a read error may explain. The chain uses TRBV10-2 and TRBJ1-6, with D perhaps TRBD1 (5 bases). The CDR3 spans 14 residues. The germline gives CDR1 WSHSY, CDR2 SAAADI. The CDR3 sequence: CASRRDDYTSPLHF. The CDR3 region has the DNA TGCGCCAGCAGGAGGGACGACTATACTTCACCCCTCCACTTT.

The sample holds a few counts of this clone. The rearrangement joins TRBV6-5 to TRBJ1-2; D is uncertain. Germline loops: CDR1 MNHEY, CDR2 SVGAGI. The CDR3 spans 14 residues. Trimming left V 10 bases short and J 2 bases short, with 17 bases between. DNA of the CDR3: TGTGCCACATCCGATGGAGGGCCGAACTATGGCTACACCTTC. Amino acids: CATSDGGPNYGYTF.

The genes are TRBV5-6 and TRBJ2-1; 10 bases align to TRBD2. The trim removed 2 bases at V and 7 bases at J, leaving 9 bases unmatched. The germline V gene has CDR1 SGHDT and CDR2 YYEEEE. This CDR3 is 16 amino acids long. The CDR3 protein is CASSFTSGTLLNEQFF. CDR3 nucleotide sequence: TGTGCCAGCAGCTTCACTAGCGGGACTCTGCTGAATGAGCAGTTCTTC.

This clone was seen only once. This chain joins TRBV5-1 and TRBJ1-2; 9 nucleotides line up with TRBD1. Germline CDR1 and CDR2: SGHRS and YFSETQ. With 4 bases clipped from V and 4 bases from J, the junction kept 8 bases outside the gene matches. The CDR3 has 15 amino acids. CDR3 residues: CASSRYRGLGYGYTF. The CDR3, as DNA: TGCGCCAGCAGCCGTTACAGGGGGCTCGGCTATGGCTACACCTTC. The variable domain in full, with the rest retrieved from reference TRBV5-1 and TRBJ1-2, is KAGVTQTPRYLIKTRGQQVTLSCSPISGHRSVSWYQQTPGQGLQFLFEYFSETQRNKGNFPGRFSGRQFSNSRSEMNVSTLELGDSALYLCASSRYRGLGYGYTFGSGTRLTVV.

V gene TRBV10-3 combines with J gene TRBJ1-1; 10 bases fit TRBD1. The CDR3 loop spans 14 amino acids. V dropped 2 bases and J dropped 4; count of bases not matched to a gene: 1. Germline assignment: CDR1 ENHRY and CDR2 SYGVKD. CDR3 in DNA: TGTGCCATCAGTGAGGGACAGGGGGTCACTGAAGCTTTCTTT. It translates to CAISEGQGVTEAFF.

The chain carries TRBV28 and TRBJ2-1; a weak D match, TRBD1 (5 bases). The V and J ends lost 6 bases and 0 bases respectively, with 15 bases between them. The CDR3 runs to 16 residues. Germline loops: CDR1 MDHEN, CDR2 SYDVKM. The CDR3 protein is CASRAPQGSSYNEQFF. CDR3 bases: TGTGCCAGCAGAGCCCCTCAGGGTAGCTCCTACAATGAGCAGTTCTTC.

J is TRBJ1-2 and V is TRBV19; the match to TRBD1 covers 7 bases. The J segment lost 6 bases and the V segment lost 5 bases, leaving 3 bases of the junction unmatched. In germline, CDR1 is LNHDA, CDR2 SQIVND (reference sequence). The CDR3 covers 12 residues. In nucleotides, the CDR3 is TGTGCCAGTAGTTACAGGGGTAATGGCTACACCTTC. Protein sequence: CASSYRGNGYTF.

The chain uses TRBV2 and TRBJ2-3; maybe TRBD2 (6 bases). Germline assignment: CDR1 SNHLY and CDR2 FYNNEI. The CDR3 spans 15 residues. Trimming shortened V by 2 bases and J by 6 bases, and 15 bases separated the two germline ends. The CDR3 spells CASSEWGTGRDTQYF. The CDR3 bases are TGTGCCAGCAGTGAATGGGGGACGGGGAGGGATACGCAGTATTTT. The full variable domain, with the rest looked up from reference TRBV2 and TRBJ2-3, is EPEVTQTPSHQVTQMGQEVILRCVPISNHLYFYWYRQILGQKVEFLVSFYNNEISEKSEIFDDQFSVERPDGSNFTLKIRSTKLEDSAMYFCASSEWGTGRDTQYFGPGTRLTVL.

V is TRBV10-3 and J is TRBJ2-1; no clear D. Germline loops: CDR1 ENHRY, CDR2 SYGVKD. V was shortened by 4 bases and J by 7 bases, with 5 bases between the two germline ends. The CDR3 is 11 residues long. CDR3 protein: CAISGSNEQFF. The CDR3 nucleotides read TGTGCCATCAGTGGGAGTAATGAGCAGTTCTTC.

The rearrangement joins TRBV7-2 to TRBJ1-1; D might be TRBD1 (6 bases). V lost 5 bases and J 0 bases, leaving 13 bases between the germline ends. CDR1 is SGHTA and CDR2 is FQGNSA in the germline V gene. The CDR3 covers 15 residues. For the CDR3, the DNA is TGTGCCAGCAGCGGTAGGACAGTATTGAACACTGAAGCTTTCTTT. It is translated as CASSGRTVLNTEAFF.

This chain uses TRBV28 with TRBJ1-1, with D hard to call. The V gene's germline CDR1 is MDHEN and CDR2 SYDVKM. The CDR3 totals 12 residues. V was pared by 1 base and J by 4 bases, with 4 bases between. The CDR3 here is CASSLLATEAFF. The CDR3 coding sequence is TGTGCCAGCAGTTTATTGGCCACTGAAGCTTTCTTT.

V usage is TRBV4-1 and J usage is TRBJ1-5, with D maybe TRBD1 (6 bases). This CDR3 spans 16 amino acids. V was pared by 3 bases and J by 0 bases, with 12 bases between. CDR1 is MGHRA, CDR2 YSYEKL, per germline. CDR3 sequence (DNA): TGCGCCAGCAGCCAGGGCGGGGGGCATAGCAATCAGCCCCAGCATTTT. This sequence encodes CASSQGGGHSNQPQHF.

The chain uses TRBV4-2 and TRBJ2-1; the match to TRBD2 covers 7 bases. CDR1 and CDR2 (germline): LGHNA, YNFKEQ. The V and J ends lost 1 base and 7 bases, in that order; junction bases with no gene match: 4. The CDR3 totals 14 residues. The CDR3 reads CASSQAGGKNEQFF. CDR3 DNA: TGTGCCAGCAGCCAAGCGGGAGGAAAGAATGAGCAGTTCTTC.

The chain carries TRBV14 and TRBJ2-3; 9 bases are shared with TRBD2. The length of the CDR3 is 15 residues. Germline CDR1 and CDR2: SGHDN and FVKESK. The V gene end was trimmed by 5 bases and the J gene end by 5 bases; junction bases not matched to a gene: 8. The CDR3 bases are TGTGCCAGCAGCATTTTAGCGGGAGCGGGAGATACGCAGTATTTT. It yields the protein CASSILAGAGDTQYF. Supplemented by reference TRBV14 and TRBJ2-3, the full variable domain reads EAGVTQFPSHSVIEKGQTVTLRCDPISGHDNLYWYRRVMGKEIKFLLHFVKESKQDESGMPNNRFLAERTGGTYSTLKVQPAELEDSGVYFCASSILAGAGDTQYFGPGTRLTVL.

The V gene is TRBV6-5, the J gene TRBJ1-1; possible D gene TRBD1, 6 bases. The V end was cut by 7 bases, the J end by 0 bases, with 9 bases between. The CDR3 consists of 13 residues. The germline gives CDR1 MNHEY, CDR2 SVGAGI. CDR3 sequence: CASTRQVNTEAFF. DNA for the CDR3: TGTGCCAGCACCCGACAGGTGAACACTGAAGCTTTCTTT.

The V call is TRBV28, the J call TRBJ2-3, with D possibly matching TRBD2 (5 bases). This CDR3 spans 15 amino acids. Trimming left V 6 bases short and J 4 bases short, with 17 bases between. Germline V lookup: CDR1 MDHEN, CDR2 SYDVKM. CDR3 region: CASSPRRSGADTQYF. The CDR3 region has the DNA TGTGCCAGCAGCCCGCGGCGGAGCGGCGCAGATACGCAGTATTTT.

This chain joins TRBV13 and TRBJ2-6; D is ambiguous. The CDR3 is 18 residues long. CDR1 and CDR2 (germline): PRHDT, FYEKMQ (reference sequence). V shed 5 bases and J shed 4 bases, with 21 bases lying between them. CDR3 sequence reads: CASSHTEQLIWGANVLTF. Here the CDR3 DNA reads TGTGCCAGCAGCCACACCGAGCAGCTTATCTGGGGGGCCAACGTCCTGACTTTC.

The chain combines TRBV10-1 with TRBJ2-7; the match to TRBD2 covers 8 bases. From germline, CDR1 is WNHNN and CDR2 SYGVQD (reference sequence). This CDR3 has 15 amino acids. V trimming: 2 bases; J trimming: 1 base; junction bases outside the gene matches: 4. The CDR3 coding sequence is TGCGCCAGCAGTGAGGTAACTAGCGGATCCTACGAGCAGTACTTC. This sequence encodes CASSEVTSGSYEQYF.